One sample yielded the 5 T cell receptor beta chains listed below, sequenced in a study of cytomegalovirus exposure and HLA in healthy donors. PCR primers comprised 60 Vbeta and 13 Jbeta primers. The data were produced by immunoSEQ multiplex PCR, yet TCRdb's version contains in-frame clones alone and is incomplete. Of roughly 170,000 clones detected, approximately 82% appear once; the ten largest clones hold about 2.2%. Sequenced input: PBMCs. The receptor source for this set is a woman in her twenties or thirties in good health and CMV-seronegative.

This clone was recorded a few times. This rearrangement joins TRBV4-3 to TRBJ1-6; D is ambiguous. The CDR3 is 17 amino acids. Germline V gene lookup returns CDR1 LGHNA and CDR2 YSLEER. V lost 1 base and J 7 bases, leaving 17 bases between the germline ends. Here the CDR3 reads CASSQGYQSVQNSPLHF. CDR3 DNA sequence: TGCGCCAGCAGCCAAGGTTATCAGTCAGTCCAAAATTCACCCCTCCACTTT.

CDR3 in DNA: TGCAGCGTAGCAGATGAAGGGGGTAATTCACCCCTCCACTTT. This sequence encodes CSVADEGGNSPLHF. The genes are TRBV29-1 and TRBJ1-6, with D possibly TRBD1 on 6 matching bases. CDR3 length: 14 residues. The V end lost 6 bases, the J end lost 6 bases, and 15 bases lay between the germline ends. Germline V gene data show CDR1 as SQVTM and CDR2 as ANQGSEA. Full variable domain (outside the CDR3, taken from reference TRBV29-1 and TRBJ1-6): SAVISQKPSRDICQRGTSLTIQCQVDSQVTMMFWYRQQPGQSLTLIATANQGSEATYESGFVIDKFPISRPNLTFSTLTVSNMSPEDSSIYLCSVADEGGNSPLHFGNGTRLTVT.

V is TRBV7-7 and J is TRBJ2-2; 7 nucleotides match TRBD1. J was trimmed by 3 bases and V by 5 bases; bases with no gene match: 9. CDR3 size: 16 residues. Germline lookup yields CDR1 SSHAT and CDR2 FNYEAQ (reference sequence). This CDR3 is CASSPNRQGDTGELFF. The DNA of the CDR3 is TGTGCCAGCAGCCCTAATCGGCAGGGGGACACCGGGGAGCTGTTTTTT.

V gene TRBV6-6 combines with J gene TRBJ2-1, with 10 bases aligning to TRBD2. The ends lost 4 bases at V and 4 bases at J; junction bases unmatched: 1. CDR1 MNHNY and CDR2 SVGAGI come from the germline V gene (reference sequence). The CDR3 covers 14 residues. The DNA of the CDR3 is TGTGCCAGCAGTTGGACTAGCGGTTACAATGAGCAGTTCTTC. Protein product: CASSWTSGYNEQFF.

This sequence joins TRBV18 and TRBJ1-2; 7 bases line up with TRBD1. The junction had 1 base not matched to a gene; V was cut back by 3 bases and J by 6 bases. Germline V gene data show CDR1 as KGHSH and CDR2 as LQKENI. This CDR3 has 12 amino acids. The CDR3 nucleotides read TGTGCCAGCTCACCTAGGGGGCATGGCTACACCTTC. Protein sequence: CASSPRGHGYTF.